A single sample is the source of the 31 T cell receptor beta chains below, sequenced in a study of cytomegalovirus exposure and HLA in healthy donors. Data came from immunoSEQ multiplex PCR; TCRdb stores just in-frame clones and leaves some out. The sample records 140,000 or so clones, approximately 89% being singletons. Sequenced: PBMCs. These receptors came from a woman aged 18-29 years in good health and CMV-seropositive.

The sample holds one count of this clone. V gene TRBV4-1 combines with J gene TRBJ2-7; D is unclear. V was shortened by 1 base and J by 6 bases, with 19 bases between the two germline ends. There are 16 residues in the CDR3. Germline CDR1 MGHRA, CDR2 YSYEKL. CDR3 sequence: CASSQANLVSYGEQYF. CDR3 DNA sequence: TGCGCCAGCAGCCAAGCTAATCTCGTGTCCTATGGCGAGCAGTACTTC.

The chain joins TRBV7-9 to TRBJ2-2; no firm D call. This CDR3 has 15 amino acids. Germline V gene lookup returns CDR1 SEHNR and CDR2 FQNEAQ (reference sequence). V lost 0 bases and J lost 8, with 13 bases in between. The CDR3 DNA reads as TGTGCCAGCAGCTTAGCTGGGCAGCTCCAAGGGGAGCTGTTTTTT. It specifies CASSLAGQLQGELFF.

The sample holds one count of this clone. This chain links TRBV11-3 with TRBJ2-7, with TRBD1 matching over 8 bases. The V segment lost 4 bases and the J segment 7 bases; nucleotides outside the gene matches: 9. Germline-derived CDR1 and CDR2 are SGHNT and YENEEA. The CDR3 covers 14 residues. The CDR3: CASSSGQGLDEQYF. CDR3 coding DNA: TGTGCCAGCAGCTCCGGACAGGGCCTGGATGAGCAGTACTTC.

This chain joins TRBV7-3 and TRBJ2-1, with 8 bases fitting TRBD1. The CDR3 has 15 residues. The germline V gene encodes CDR1 SGHTA and CDR2 FQGTGA. V was clipped by 6 bases and J by 5 bases; unmatched bases: 9. In nucleotides, the CDR3 is TGTGCCAGCAGTTTCGACAGGGGTGGCCACAATGAGCAGTTCTTC. This translates into CASSFDRGGHNEQFF.

In DNA, the CDR3 is TGTGCCAGCAGCCAAGATCGGTCGGGGCTAGCGGCCCAAGGAACCCAGTACTTC. The encoded protein is CASSQDRSGLAAQGTQYF. The gene calls are TRBV4-2 and TRBJ2-5, with 7 nucleotides matching TRBD2. Looked up from germline, CDR1 is LGHNA and CDR2 is YNFKEQ. This CDR3 contains 18 residues. Trimming cost V 0 bases and J 8 bases; bases outside gene matches: 18.

V usage is TRBV4-1 and J usage is TRBJ2-7; no clear D. This CDR3 is built from 15 residues. Trimming stripped 0 bases from V and 2 bases from J, with 11 bases between. Germline-derived CDR1 and CDR2 are MGHRA and YSYEKL. CDR3 amino acids: CASSQDRWAAYEQYF. CDR3 nucleotides: TGCGCCAGCAGCCAAGATCGGTGGGCCGCCTACGAGCAGTACTTC.

The V gene is TRBV2, the J gene TRBJ1-6; TRBD1 aligns across 7 bases. The CDR3 is made up of 14 amino acids. V trimming: 5 bases; J trimming: 7 bases; junction bases outside the gene matches: 5. Germline V gives CDR1 SNHLY, CDR2 FYNNEI. The chain's CDR3 is CASSWGQRNSPLHF. Written as DNA, the CDR3 is TGTGCCAGCAGTTGGGGACAGCGGAATTCACCCCTCCACTTT.

The rearrangement uses TRBV14 and TRBJ1-1; 9 positions agree with TRBD1. CDR3 length: 15 amino acids. Germline V gene lookup returns CDR1 SGHDN and CDR2 FVKESK. J lost 5 bases, V lost 4 bases, and 8 bases had no gene match. CDR3 in amino acids: CASSPDRGRGTEAFF. CDR3 in DNA: TGTGCCAGCAGCCCGGACAGGGGAAGAGGGACTGAAGCTTTCTTT.

The V and J genes are TRBV27 and TRBJ1-1; tentative D call: TRBD1 (6 bases). There are 13 residues in the CDR3. The germline CDR1 and CDR2 sequences are MNHEY and SMNVEV (reference sequence). The germline V and J ends were trimmed by 5 bases and 5 bases, with 12 bases remaining between them. The CDR3, as DNA: TGTGCCAGCAGTGCGCAGGGGTGGACTGAAGCTTTCTTT. Its translation: CASSAQGWTEAFF.

This chain's CDR3 is CSVEGDTHNEQFF. The CDR3 DNA reads TGCAGCGTTGAGGGGGACACCCACAATGAGCAGTTCTTC. The rearrangement uses TRBV29-1 and TRBJ2-1; weak D call: TRBD1 (6 bases). The CDR3 extends over 13 amino acids. CDR1 SQVTM and CDR2 ANQGSEA come from the germline V gene. The V end was cut by 3 bases, the J end by 5 bases, with 11 bases between.

The J gene is TRBJ2-3, the V gene TRBV9; weak D call: TRBD1 (6 bases). The CDR3 sequence is 13 residues long. Trimming shortened V by 6 bases and J by 5 bases, and 13 bases separated the two germline ends. Germline V CDR1 and CDR2: SGDLS, YYNGEE. CDR3 sequence (DNA): TGTGCCAGCAAGATGGGGGCGGGAGATACGCAGTATTTT. Translating it yields CASKMGAGDTQYF.

V is TRBV5-4 and J is TRBJ1-2, with 7 bases that match TRBD1. Germline loops: CDR1 SGHNT, CDR2 YYREEE (reference sequence). Unmatched junction bases numbered 8, after V lost 4 bases and J lost 8 bases. The CDR3 sequence is 13 residues long. The CDR3 nucleotides are TGTGCCAGCAGCGCCGACAGGGCCGGGGGCTACACCTTC. Protein sequence: CASSADRAGGYTF.

The count of this clone is one. The chain employs TRBV6-5 and TRBJ1-1, with D possibly being TRBD1 (6 bases). CDR1 and CDR2 from the germline V gene are MNHEY and SVGAGI. The CDR3 runs to 15 residues. V dropped 4 bases and J dropped 0 bases, with 12 bases sitting between them. The CDR3: CASSFARTVNTEAFF. CDR3 nucleotides: TGTGCCAGCAGTTTCGCTAGGACAGTGAACACTGAAGCTTTCTTT.

The chain combines TRBV11-2 with TRBJ1-4; 7 bases are shared with TRBD1. V lost 5 bases to trimming and J lost 8 bases; unmatched junction nucleotides: 8. The CDR3 runs to 14 residues. Germline V gene sequence: CDR1 SGHAT, CDR2 FQNNGV. The CDR3 DNA reads as TGTGCCAGCAGCCCTGACAGGGTGGGCGAAAAACTGTTTTTT. Protein sequence: CASSPDRVGEKLFF.

At least ten counts were recorded for this clone. This rearrangement joins TRBV19 to TRBJ2-1, with 10 bases lining up with TRBD2. This CDR3 is 15 amino acids long. V lost 3 bases and J lost 7; bases outside the gene matches: 6. Germline CDR1 reads LNHDA; CDR2 reads SQIVND (reference sequence). This chain's CDR3 is CASSMSSGGPNEQFF. In DNA form, the CDR3 reads TGTGCCAGTAGTATGAGTAGCGGGGGGCCAAATGAGCAGTTCTTC.

This clone came up a few times. The chain has TRBV19 and TRBJ2-7; 9 bases align to TRBD2. This CDR3 region has 14 residues. V lost 3 bases, J lost 2 bases, and 2 bases stayed unmatched. Per the germline V gene, CDR1 is LNHDA and CDR2 is SQIVND (reference sequence). In DNA form, the CDR3 reads TGTGCCAGTAGTATCCGCGGGGGGGCCTACGAGCAGTACTTC. As protein: CASSIRGGAYEQYF.

The gene calls are TRBV5-4 and TRBJ2-6; no firm D call. The CDR3 is 15 residues long. V lost 5 bases, J lost 1 base, and 10 bases lay in between. CDR1 and CDR2 from the germline V gene are SGHNT and YYREEE (reference sequence). Here the CDR3 reads CASSPPPSGANVLTF. Here the CDR3 DNA reads TGTGCCAGCAGTCCCCCCCCTTCTGGGGCCAACGTCCTGACTTTC.

The chain carries TRBV2 and TRBJ2-1, with 7 bases that match TRBD2. Per germline, CDR1 SNHLY and CDR2 FYNNEI. The length of the CDR3 is 15 residues. Germline trimming cut 7 bases from V and 9 bases from J; bases unmatched to any gene: 15. The DNA for the CDR3 is TGTGCCAGCACTAAAACCGGACTAGGCTCCCCTGAGCAGTTCTTC. Residues: CASTKTGLGSPEQFF.

V gene TRBV9 combines with J gene TRBJ2-3; 8 nucleotides agree with TRBD2. The V segment lost 0 bases and the J segment 4 bases; nucleotides outside the gene matches: 4. The CDR3 consists of 15 residues. From germline, CDR1 is SGDLS and CDR2 YYNGEE. CDR3 nucleotides: TGTGCCAGCAGCGTAGCGGGGGGGTACGCAGATACGCAGTATTTT. Translated, it gives CASSVAGGYADTQYF.

The J gene is TRBJ2-1, the V gene TRBV12-5; TRBD2 matches at 12 bases. The CDR3 is 17 residues long. Germline V gives CDR1 LGHNT, CDR2 FRNRAP. With 1 base clipped from V and 8 bases from J, the junction kept 9 bases outside the gene matches. CDR3 coding DNA: TGTGCTAGTGGTTTGGCCTCACTAGCGGGGGGCAGGGATGAGCAGTTCTTC. Translating it yields CASGLASLAGGRDEQFF.

CDR3 sequence: CASTRDRVLSQYF. CDR3 in DNA: TGTGCCAGCACCCGGGACAGGGTTCTGTCCCAGTACTTC. J is TRBJ2-5 and V is TRBV30, with 9 bases aligning to TRBD1. The germline V gene encodes CDR1 GTSNPN and CDR2 SVGIG (reference sequence). V was clipped by 8 bases and J by 9 bases; unmatched bases: 13. The CDR3 runs to 13 residues.

The chain joins TRBV29-1 to TRBJ1-1; D is unclear. The germline V gene has CDR1 SQVTM and CDR2 ANQGSEA. V shed 5 bases and J shed 0 bases, with 10 bases lying between them. CDR3 length: 13 residues. CDR3 sequence reads: CSVFPFMNTEAFF. CDR3 DNA: TGCAGCGTTTTTCCGTTTATGAACACTGAAGCTTTCTTT. The variable domain in full, with the rest retrieved from reference TRBV29-1 and TRBJ1-1, is SAVISQKPSRDICQRGTSLTIQCQVDSQVTMMFWYRQQPGQSLTLIATANQGSEATYESGFVIDKFPISRPNLTFSTLTVSNMSPEDSSIYLCSVFPFMNTEAFFGQGTRLTVV.

This clone was recorded only once. The gene calls are TRBV7-8 and TRBJ1-4; TRBD1 matches at 10 bases. Looked up from germline, CDR1 is SGHVS and CDR2 is FQNEAQ. The CDR3 is 16 amino acids. With 4 bases clipped from V and 4 bases from J, the junction kept 6 bases outside the gene matches. The CDR3 protein is CASSWDRGLINEKLFF. CDR3 in DNA: TGTGCCAGCAGCTGGGACAGGGGTCTCATTAATGAAAAACTGTTTTTT.

Here the CDR3 reads CASSPQDSFYGYTF. The CDR3 DNA reads as TGTGCCAGCTCACCCCAAGACAGTTTCTATGGCTACACCTTC. The chain employs TRBV18 and TRBJ1-2, with D possibly TRBD1 on 5 matching bases. Germline CDR1 reads KGHSH; CDR2 reads LQKENI. V lost 3 bases, J lost 4 bases, and 12 bases lay in between. The CDR3 spans 14 residues.

This sequence joins TRBV5-4 and TRBJ2-1, with D tentatively TRBD2 (6 bases). The CDR3 is 15 amino acids. V gave up 3 bases and J gave up 9 bases, with 19 bases separating them. Germline V gene sequence: CDR1 SGHNT, CDR2 YYREEE (reference sequence). CDR3 sequence: CASSWAGSRRSEQFF. The CDR3 DNA reads as TGTGCCAGCAGCTGGGCGGGGTCTCGTAGGAGTGAGCAGTTCTTC.

The rearrangement uses TRBV28 and TRBJ2-1; tentatively, D is TRBD1 (6 bases). Germline V gene lookup returns CDR1 MDHEN and CDR2 SYDVKM. The CDR3 covers 15 residues. Trimming removed 5 bases from V and 5 bases from J, with 16 bases in between. CDR3: CASSRTGYVDNEQFF. CDR3 DNA: TGTGCCAGCAGTCGAACAGGGTACGTGGACAATGAGCAGTTCTTC.

V and J are TRBV28 and TRBJ1-2; the match to TRBD1 covers 7 bases. Germline values: CDR1 MDHEN, CDR2 SYDVKM. V lost 6 bases to trimming and J lost 2 bases; unmatched junction nucleotides: 18. The CDR3 is made up of 18 amino acids. CDR3 residues: CASRRPGDRVIGNYGYTF. CDR3 sequence (DNA): TGTGCCAGCAGACGTCCGGGTGACAGGGTTATTGGCAACTATGGCTACACCTTC.

V and J are TRBV7-9 and TRBJ2-3; 9 bases are shared with TRBD2. The CDR3 has 16 residues. Germline trimming cut 5 bases from V and 0 bases from J; bases unmatched to any gene: 6. In germline, CDR1 is SEHNR, CDR2 FQNEAQ (reference sequence). The CDR3 DNA reads as TGTGCCAGCAGCCCGAGCGGGGGGCCGAGCACAGATACGCAGTATTTT. Its protein product is CASSPSGGPSTDTQYF.

The CDR3 here is CASGFDRGPYEQYF. The CDR3 bases are TGTGCTAGTGGTTTCGACAGGGGGCCTTACGAGCAGTACTTC. The chain has TRBV12-5 and TRBJ2-7, with 10 bases that match TRBD1. Trimming took 3 bases from V and 4 from J; bases not matched to a gene: 3. CDR3 size: 14 residues. Germline V gives CDR1 LGHNT, CDR2 FRNRAP. The variable domain in full, with the rest retrieved from reference TRBV12-5 and TRBJ2-7, is DARVTQTPRHKVTEMGQEVTMRCQPILGHNTVFWYRQTMMQGLELLAYFRNRAPLDDSGMPKDRFSAEMPDATLATLKIQPSEPRDSAVYFCASGFDRGPYEQYFGPGTRLTVT.

This clone was seen just once. This CDR3 is CASSSGPSGGGDTQYF. The CDR3 DNA reads as TGTGCCAGCAGCTCTGGACCCTCGGGGGGTGGAGATACGCAGTATTTT. The V call is TRBV5-6, the J call TRBJ2-3; 7 positions agree with TRBD2. Trimming took 3 bases from V and 5 from J; bases not matched to a gene: 12. Germline lookup yields CDR1 SGHDT and CDR2 YYEEEE. CDR3 length: 16 residues.

This sequence joins TRBV27 and TRBJ2-2, with 7 bases that match TRBD1. The CDR3 is made up of 14 amino acids. Unmatched junction bases numbered 2, after V lost 3 bases and J lost 4 bases. The V gene's germline CDR1 is MNHEY and CDR2 SMNVEV (reference sequence). Here the CDR3 DNA reads TGTGCCAGCAGTTTGACAGGGCCCACCGGGGAGCTGTTTTTT. It yields the protein CASSLTGPTGELFF.